Below, 23 T cell receptor beta chains from the same sample are listed, as sequenced in a study of blood T cell repertoires in COVID-19. Profiled with immunoSEQ multiplex PCR; TCRdb holds only in-frame clones, not every one. This table holds 200,000 to 250,000 clones, 80% to 85% found once. Specimen: PBMCs or T cells enriched from blood (not recorded which). The receptor set was obtained from a woman in her fifties or sixties with acute COVID-19.

The gene calls are TRBV5-4 and TRBJ1-2; TRBD1 is a possible D gene (5 bases). Germline CDR1 reads SGHNT; CDR2 reads YYREEE (reference sequence). The length of the CDR3 is 13 residues. Trimming pared 0 bases from V and 6 bases from J, leaving 9 bases between. CDR3 loop: CASSLDRKNGYTF. CDR3 coding DNA: TGTGCCAGCAGCTTGGACAGGAAGAATGGCTACACCTTC.

The V and J genes are TRBV6-2 or TRBV6-3 and TRBJ2-2; TRBD1 aligns across 7 bases. From germline, CDR1 is MNHEY and CDR2 SVGEGT. V dropped 0 bases and J dropped 8; count of bases not matched to a gene: 6. CDR3 size: 15 residues. The CDR3 nucleotides read TGTGCCAGCAGTTACTCGAAACAGGGGTCAGGGGAGCTGTTTTTT. Its protein is CASSYSKQGSGELFF.

J is TRBJ1-4 and V is TRBV7-6, with 7 bases identical to TRBD1. The CDR3 covers 15 residues. With 5 bases clipped from V and 4 bases from J, the junction kept 7 bases outside the gene matches. Germline values: CDR1 SGHVS, CDR2 FNYEAQ. CDR3 sequence reads: CASSANRGSNEKLFF. The DNA for the CDR3 is TGTGCCAGCAGCGCAAACAGGGGAAGTAATGAAAAACTGTTTTTT.

This chain connects TRBV30 to TRBJ1-5; D gene ambiguous. V was trimmed by 2 bases and J by 0 bases, leaving 5 bases between them. The CDR3 has 13 amino acids. Germline CDR1 reads GTSNPN; CDR2 reads SVGIG (reference sequence). The CDR3 coding sequence is TGTGCCTGGAGTCAGTATAGCAATCAGCCCCAGCATTTT. This translates into CAWSQYSNQPQHF.

The chain is built from TRBV27 and TRBJ1-2, with 7 bases that match TRBD1. J was trimmed by 5 bases and V by 1 base; bases with no gene match: 7. Germline CDR1 is MNHEY and CDR2 is SMNVEV (reference sequence). The CDR3 covers 15 residues. For the CDR3, the DNA is TGTGCCAGCAGTTTATATTCCCCGGGACAGTATGGCTACACCTTC. Translation: CASSLYSPGQYGYTF.

The rearrangement links TRBV2 to TRBJ2-7, with 7 bases identical to TRBD2. This CDR3 contains 13 residues. V lost 6 bases and J lost 2; bases outside the gene matches: 4. The germline gives CDR1 SNHLY, CDR2 FYNNEI. The CDR3 region is CASRGRAPYEQYF. The DNA of the CDR3 is TGTGCCAGCAGGGGGAGGGCCCCCTACGAGCAGTACTTC.

The chain combines TRBV11-3 with TRBJ2-5, with D possibly TRBD2 on 5 matching bases. This CDR3 has 12 amino acids. V shed 5 bases and J shed 4 bases, with 8 bases lying between them. Germline V gene lookup returns CDR1 SGHNT and CDR2 YENEEA. CDR3 sequence (DNA): TGTGCCAGCAGCCCCGAGGGAGAGACCCAGTACTTC. Translating it yields CASSPEGETQYF. The full variable domain, rest sourced from reference TRBV11-3 and TRBJ2-5, is EAGVVQSPRYKIIEKKQPVAFWCNPISGHNTLYWYLQNLGQGPELLIRYENEEAVDDSQLPKDRFSAERLKGVDSTLKIQPAELGDSAVYLCASSPEGETQYFGPGTRLLVL.

The table lists this clone with a few counts. This chain uses TRBV6-5 with TRBJ1-2; 7 nucleotides align to TRBD1. Looked up from germline, CDR1 is MNHEY and CDR2 is SVGAGI. V shed 6 bases, J shed 4 bases, and the junction held 5 bases outside the gene matches. CDR3 length: 13 residues. The CDR3 reads CASRTGPAYGYTF. CDR3 bases: TGTGCCAGCAGGACAGGGCCGGCCTATGGCTACACCTTC.

The chain links TRBV6-5 to TRBJ2-5, with 10 bases that match TRBD2. The CDR3 length is 15 residues. Germline V gives CDR1 MNHEY, CDR2 SVGAGI. V lost 1 base and J lost 7; bases outside the gene matches: 6. CDR3 DNA: TGTGCCAGCAGTTACTTGGGGACTAGCGTGGTGACCCAGTACTTC. Its protein product is CASSYLGTSVVTQYF.

This sequence joins TRBV18 and TRBJ1-5; D ambiguous. V was shortened by 1 base and J by 7 bases, with 11 bases between the two germline ends. This CDR3 comprises 14 residues. Germline CDR1 is KGHSH and CDR2 is LQKENI. The CDR3 sequence: CASSPHPGLQPQHF. Here the CDR3 DNA reads TGTGCCAGCTCACCACATCCGGGGTTGCAGCCCCAGCATTTT.

The chain links TRBV10-3 to TRBJ1-1, with TRBD1 as a possible D gene (5 bases). CDR1 and CDR2 from the germline V gene are ENHRY and SYGVKD. CDR3 length: 13 residues. V was shortened by 5 bases and J by 5 bases, with 12 bases between the two germline ends. The DNA of the CDR3 is TGTGCCATCAGTTGGCAGGGAAGTACTGAAGCTTTCTTT. Amino acid sequence: CAISWQGSTEAFF.

The genes are TRBV10-3 and TRBJ1-2; weak D call: TRBD1 (6 bases). CDR1 is ENHRY, CDR2 SYGVKD, per germline. Trimming removed 4 bases from V and 5 bases from J, with 8 bases in between. This CDR3 region has 12 residues. DNA of the CDR3: TGTGCCATCAGTGGGACAGAATATGGCTACACCTTC. Translation: CAISGTEYGYTF.

The genes are TRBV19 and TRBJ1-3; 8 nucleotides agree with TRBD1. Germline values: CDR1 LNHDA, CDR2 SQIVND (reference sequence). Unmatched junction bases numbered 7, after V lost 9 bases and J lost 3 bases. The CDR3 covers 14 residues. CDR3 in DNA: TGTGCCAGCACTCGGGGGACAGGTGGAAACACCATATATTTT. It encodes CASTRGTGGNTIYF. The full variable domain, its missing parts supplied by reference TRBV19 and TRBJ1-3, is DGGITQSPKYLFRKEGQNVTLSCEQNLNHDAMYWYRQDPGQGLRLIYYSQIVNDFQKGDIAEGYSVSREKKESFPLTVTSAQKNPTAFYLCASTRGTGGNTIYFGEGSWLTVV.

This clone has a single count. The chain has TRBV5-1 and TRBJ1-2; 7 nucleotides agree with TRBD1. The CDR3 length is 13 residues. With 0 bases clipped from V and 8 bases from J, the junction kept 4 bases outside the gene matches. The germline gives CDR1 SGHRS, CDR2 YFSETQ. The CDR3 sequence is CASSLGDRDGYTF. The CDR3 DNA is TGCGCCAGCAGCTTGGGAGACAGGGACGGCTACACCTTC.

The V call is TRBV27, the J call TRBJ2-1; the match to TRBD2 covers 7 bases. This CDR3 has 14 residues. V dropped 5 bases and J dropped 9; count of bases not matched to a gene: 10. Germline V lookup: CDR1 MNHEY, CDR2 SMNVEV (reference sequence). CDR3 in amino acids: CASSQTTSESEQFF. CDR3 sequence (DNA): TGTGCCAGCAGTCAAACTACTAGCGAAAGTGAGCAGTTCTTC.

A single count supports this clone. The chain uses TRBV7-3 and TRBJ1-3; D ambiguous. Germline CDR1 and CDR2: SGHTA and FQGTGA. The CDR3 covers 13 residues. The V and J ends lost 2 bases and 7 bases respectively, with 9 bases between them. The CDR3 loop reads CASSLLYGNTIYF. The CDR3 coding sequence is TGTGCCAGCAGCTTATTATACGGGAACACCATATATTTT.

The V gene is TRBV10-3, the J gene TRBJ1-1; TRBD1 matches 8 bases. The trim removed 6 bases at V and 3 bases at J, leaving 6 bases unmatched. The CDR3 loop spans 14 amino acids. Germline loops: CDR1 ENHRY, CDR2 SYGVKD. DNA of the CDR3: TGTGCCATCAGAAACAGGGGGAGGGACACTGAAGCTTTCTTT. As protein: CAIRNRGRDTEAFF.

This clone occurred once. The chain combines TRBV30 with TRBJ1-1; 7 bases align to TRBD1. The V gene end was trimmed by 1 base and the J gene end by 5 bases; junction bases not matched to a gene: 7. Germline assignment: CDR1 GTSNPN and CDR2 SVGIG (reference sequence). The CDR3 sequence is 14 residues long. The DNA for the CDR3 is TGTGCCTGGAGTGACCTCACAGGGGTGACTGAAGCTTTCTTT. Its translation is CAWSDLTGVTEAFF.

In this sample, this clone turned up once. The genes are TRBV5-1 and TRBJ2-2; the match to TRBD1 covers 9 bases. Germline lookup yields CDR1 SGHRS and CDR2 YFSETQ. The CDR3 contains 15 residues. J was trimmed by 1 base and V by 4 bases; bases with no gene match: 2. The CDR3 region is CASSGDRVNTGELFF. Here the CDR3 DNA reads TGCGCCAGCAGCGGGGACAGGGTGAACACCGGGGAGCTGTTTTTT.

The chain has TRBV30 and TRBJ2-5; 12 bases are shared with TRBD2. The ends lost 3 bases at V and 7 bases at J; junction bases unmatched: 9. In germline, CDR1 is GTSNPN, CDR2 SVGIG (reference sequence). The CDR3 has 15 amino acids. CDR3: CAWRDLAGGPGTQYF. The CDR3 coding sequence is TGTGCCTGGAGAGACCTAGCGGGAGGGCCCGGGACCCAGTACTTC.

This chain uses TRBV6-5 with TRBJ1-2, with 8 bases lining up with TRBD1. V lost 0 bases to trimming and J lost 1 base; unmatched junction nucleotides: 4. CDR1 is MNHEY and CDR2 is SVGAGI in the germline V gene. This CDR3 has 16 residues. Here the CDR3 reads CASSYSRGQFNYGYTF. The CDR3, as DNA: TGTGCCAGCAGTTACTCCAGGGGGCAGTTTAACTATGGCTACACCTTC.

This clone was seen more than once but under ten times. The V call is TRBV19, the J call TRBJ1-1; 8 nucleotides agree with TRBD1. Germline V gene sequence: CDR1 LNHDA, CDR2 SQIVND (reference sequence). V shed 5 bases and J 0 bases; nucleotides not matched to a gene: 5. The CDR3 length is 15 residues. The CDR3 sequence is CASSPGQGMNTEAFF. Here the CDR3 DNA reads TGTGCCAGTAGTCCAGGACAGGGAATGAACACTGAAGCTTTCTTT.

The CDR3 bases are TGCGCCAGCCGCCTTTGGGCAGGCGTGAACACTGAAGCTTTCTTT. Translating gives CASRLWAGVNTEAFF. V gene TRBV5-1 combines with J gene TRBJ1-1; D is ambiguous. The V end was cut by 7 bases, the J end by 0 bases, with 16 bases between. The germline gives CDR1 SGHRS, CDR2 YFSETQ. There are 15 residues in the CDR3.